This T cell receptor beta chain was recovered during a study of blood T cell repertoires in COVID-19. In the study overall: Some COVID-19 samples were acute and others convalescent; all came from the United States, Italy and Spain. Nucleic acid was either cDNA or gDNA, and it came from T cells, B-cell-depleted T cells, or PBMCs.

In the authors' workflow: Counts of nucleated cells, estimated from reference gene primer amplification, were obtained. Only in-frame clones appear in the TCRdb table, and some are missing; sequencing was by immunoSEQ multiplex PCR. The DNA was the basis for D and trimming; V, J and clone size are from that table. The repertoire holds 53,000 or so clones, with about 76% as singletons. Trimming took off 4 bases at V and 10 bases at J, with 18 bases between the two ends. The CDR3 extends over 15 amino acids. The germline V gene encodes CDR1 SGHRS and CDR2 YFSETQ. Sequencing was done on a sample of peripheral blood. The TCR sequence derives from a man aged 50-60 years with active or convalescent COVID-19. The chain recombines TRBV5-1 with TRBJ1-6; tentative D call: TRBD1 (6 bases). CDR3 region: CASSVSGTPGSPLHF. CDR3 nucleotides: TGCGCCAGCAGCGTCTCCGGGACACCGGGGTCACCCCTCCACTTT.